A single sample gave rise to the 27 T cell receptor beta chains below, sequenced in a study of blood T cell repertoires in COVID-19. Sequenced by immunoSEQ multiplex PCR; TCRdb stores in-frame clones only, minus some. The data contain about 200,000 clones, 70% to 90% of them singletons. Specimen: peripheral blood. The receptors shown here come from a man older than 75 with acute or convalescent COVID-19.

The rearrangement joins TRBV11-2 to TRBJ2-7; TRBD1 agrees at 10 bases. This CDR3 has 15 residues. Germline assignment: CDR1 SGHAT and CDR2 FQNNGV. With V trimmed by 5 bases and J by 5 bases, 9 bases remained unmatched. The CDR3 bases are TGTGCCAGCAGCAACCCGGGACAGGGGAAGAACGAGCAGTACTTC. This translates into CASSNPGQGKNEQYF. Full variable domain (rest looked up from reference TRBV11-2 and TRBJ2-7): EAGVAQSPRYKIIEKRQSVAFWCNPISGHATLYWYQQILGQGPKLLIQFQNNGVVDDSQLPKDRFSAERLKGVDSTLKIQPAKLEDSAVYLCASSNPGQGKNEQYFGPGTRLTVT.

This chain links TRBV11-2 with TRBJ1-4, with no clear D. In germline, CDR1 is SGHAT, CDR2 FQNNGV. The CDR3 contains 16 residues. The V gene lost 5 bases and the J gene lost 3 bases, with 16 bases spanning the gap. Here the CDR3 reads CASSPYSNRPNEKLFF. DNA of the CDR3: TGTGCCAGCAGCCCCTATAGTAACAGACCTAATGAAAAACTGTTTTTT.

The chain employs TRBV11-3 and TRBJ2-1, with 9 bases fitting TRBD2. V gave up 0 bases and J gave up 3 bases; unmatched junction bases: 9. This CDR3 has 18 residues. Germline V lookup: CDR1 SGHNT, CDR2 YENEEA. The CDR3 DNA reads TGTGCCAGCAGCTTAGATGGGACTAGCTGGGTTTTCTACAATGAGCAGTTCTTC. Its protein is CASSLDGTSWVFYNEQFF.

V gene TRBV7-8 combines with J gene TRBJ1-6, with 11 positions matching TRBD1. V lost 3 bases and J lost 9; bases outside the gene matches: 1. The CDR3 extends over 14 amino acids. Germline CDR1 SGHVS, CDR2 FQNEAQ. The CDR3 DNA reads as TGTGCCAGCAGCTTCGGACAGGGGGCTTCACCCCTCCACTTT. This gives the protein CASSFGQGASPLHF. The full variable domain, completed using reference TRBV7-8 and TRBJ1-6, is GAGVSQSPRYKVAKRGQDVALRCDPISGHVSLFWYQQALGQGPEFLTYFQNEAQLDKSGLPSDRFFAERPEGSVSTLKIQRTQQEDSAVYLCASSFGQGASPLHFGNGTRLTVT.

The genes are TRBV2 and TRBJ2-2; 7 nucleotides agree with TRBD1. The CDR3 runs 14 residues. V trimming: 4 bases; J trimming: 7 bases; junction bases outside the gene matches: 6. Germline CDR1 is SNHLY and CDR2 is FYNNEI. This CDR3 reads CASSVGGRSGELFF. DNA for the CDR3: TGTGCCAGCAGTGTAGGGGGCAGGAGCGGGGAGCTGTTTTTT.

This rearrangement joins TRBV27 to TRBJ2-2; TRBD2 aligns across 15 bases. Germline V gives CDR1 MNHEY, CDR2 SMNVEV (reference sequence). Unmatched junction bases numbered 8, after V lost 3 bases and J lost 6 bases. The CDR3 runs 18 residues. DNA for the CDR3: TGTGCCAGCAGTTTTAGGACTAGCGGGAGGGCCTCAGCCGGGGAGCTGTTTTTT. Translated: CASSFRTSGRASAGELFF.

This clone was detected a few times. V usage is TRBV7-2 and J usage is TRBJ1-1, with 9 bases matching TRBD1. Germline loops: CDR1 SGHTA, CDR2 FQGNSA. Trimming took 1 base from V and 5 from J; bases not matched to a gene: 5. There are 15 residues in the CDR3. The DNA of the CDR3 is TGTGCCAGCAGCTTAGTGGGGACAGGGAGAACTGAAGCTTTCTTT. Amino acids: CASSLVGTGRTEAFF.

The rearrangement joins TRBV7-2 to TRBJ1-1, with a tentative D call TRBD1 (5 bases). Germline V gene data show CDR1 as SGHTA and CDR2 as FQGNSA. Between the trimmed V and J ends, which lost 4 bases and 1 base, there was a span of 13 bases. The CDR3 has 15 residues. CDR3 loop: CASSSPGMGNTEAFF. CDR3 sequence (DNA): TGTGCCAGCAGCTCGCCAGGGATGGGGAACACTGAAGCTTTCTTT.

This chain links TRBV18 with TRBJ2-5; 11 bases are shared with TRBD1. This CDR3 comprises 14 residues. With V trimmed by 5 bases and J by 5 bases, 4 bases remained unmatched. The germline CDR1 and CDR2 sequences are KGHSH and LQKENI. CDR3 loop: CASSGQGAGETQYF. CDR3 nucleotide sequence: TGTGCCAGCTCAGGACAGGGGGCTGGCGAGACCCAGTACTTC.

The chain has TRBV27 and TRBJ1-1; no clear D. The CDR3 spans 13 residues. The germline V gene has CDR1 MNHEY and CDR2 SMNVEV (reference sequence). V lost 3 bases and J lost 11, with 16 bases in between. This CDR3 is CASSFWAMGDAFF. As DNA, the CDR3 is TGTGCCAGCAGTTTCTGGGCCATGGGTGATGCTTTCTTT.

The chain joins TRBV30 to TRBJ2-1; 11 nucleotides agree with TRBD2. Trimming removed 4 bases from V and 0 bases from J; junction bases left unmatched: 8. The germline CDR1 and CDR2 sequences are GTSNPN and SVGIG (reference sequence). This CDR3 has 17 residues. The CDR3 spells CAWTGLAGLSSYNEQFF. In DNA form, the CDR3 reads TGTGCCTGGACCGGACTAGCGGGCTTGAGCTCCTACAATGAGCAGTTCTTC.

CDR3 loop: CATSDRQTYEQYF. CDR3 coding DNA: TGTGCCACCAGTGATCGACAGACCTACGAGCAGTACTTC. J is TRBJ2-7 and V is TRBV24-1, with D perhaps matching TRBD1 (5 bases). CDR1 and CDR2 from the germline V gene are KGHDR and SFDVKD. V was shortened by 3 bases and J by 2 bases, with 7 bases between the two germline ends. The CDR3 is made up of 13 amino acids.

The V call is TRBV19, the J call TRBJ1-5, with D perhaps matching TRBD1 (6 bases). The CDR3 runs to 15 residues. The V end was cut by 7 bases, the J end by 2 bases, with 15 bases between. Looked up from germline, CDR1 is LNHDA and CDR2 is SQIVND (reference sequence). CDR3 in DNA: TGTGCCAGTATACCCGGGGGGCATGGCAATCAGCCCCAGCATTTT. Encoded protein: CASIPGGHGNQPQHF.

This chain connects TRBV5-1 to TRBJ2-7; D unresolved. The V and J ends lost 0 bases and 0 bases respectively, with 7 bases between them. CDR1 and CDR2 (germline): SGHRS, YFSETQ. The CDR3 runs 14 residues. The CDR3 DNA follows: TGCGCCAGCAGCTTGGGCGGAAGCTCCTACGAGCAGTACTTC. Its translation is CASSLGGSSYEQYF.

The chain links TRBV5-1 to TRBJ2-3; 9 bases agree with TRBD1. Germline V gene lookup returns CDR1 SGHRS and CDR2 YFSETQ. The CDR3 is 15 amino acids. The V gene end was trimmed by 3 bases and the J gene end by 3 bases; junction bases not matched to a gene: 5. The CDR3 region is CASSSGQGPTDTQYF. The CDR3, as DNA: TGCGCCAGCAGCTCAGGACAGGGGCCGACAGATACGCAGTATTTT.

This clone has more than one count but fewer than ten. V gene TRBV7-8 combines with J gene TRBJ2-5; 7 bases fit TRBD1. The germline CDR1 and CDR2 sequences are SGHVS and FQNEAQ. This CDR3 is built from 15 residues. V lost 5 bases and J lost 1; bases outside the gene matches: 7. CDR3 in DNA: TGTGCCAGCAGCGAGGGGGCAGGGAGCCAAGAGACCCAGTACTTC. It translates to CASSEGAGSQETQYF.

The chain joins TRBV6-2 or TRBV6-3 to TRBJ2-7; D may be TRBD1 (6 bases). The CDR3 is 13 amino acids. V was trimmed by 5 bases and J by 3 bases, leaving 11 bases between them. Germline assignment: CDR1 MNHEY and CDR2 SVGEGT. CDR3 DNA sequence: TGTGCCAGCAGTCAGGACAGTATCTACGAGCAGTACGTC. Its protein is CASSQDSIYEQYV.

The V and J genes are TRBV7-2 and TRBJ1-5; D might be TRBD1 (5 bases). Looked up from germline, CDR1 is SGHTA and CDR2 is FQGNSA. CDR3 size: 15 residues. Trimming shortened V by 0 bases and J by 4 bases, and 10 bases separated the two germline ends. As DNA, the CDR3 is TGTGCCAGCAGCTTAGCGGCAGGGCCTAATCAGCCCCAGCATTTT. Translation: CASSLAAGPNQPQHF.

This chain joins TRBV14 and TRBJ2-7; 9 bases line up with TRBD1. CDR1 and CDR2 from the germline V gene are SGHDN and FVKESK. J was trimmed by 5 bases and V by 3 bases; bases with no gene match: 5. CDR3 length: 14 amino acids. CDR3: CASSQGQGFHEQYF. CDR3 sequence (DNA): TGTGCCAGCAGCCAGGGACAGGGATTCCACGAGCAGTACTTC.

This chain uses TRBV28 with TRBJ1-2, with D possibly being TRBD1 (5 bases). V dropped 6 bases and J dropped 5 bases, with 19 bases sitting between them. This CDR3 is 15 amino acids long. Per germline, CDR1 MDHEN and CDR2 SYDVKM. CDR3 bases: TGTGCCAGCAGGGTAGGACCGGGACTGCGTTATGGCTACACCTTC. Encoded protein: CASRVGPGLRYGYTF.

The gene calls are TRBV23-1 and TRBJ1-1; tentatively, D is TRBD1 (6 bases). TRBV23-1 is classed as an ORF, of uncertain function. The CDR3 is made up of 13 amino acids. Trimming took 5 bases from V and 5 from J, leaving 12 bases between them. CDR3 protein: CASSGDRHTEAFF. As DNA, the CDR3 is TGCGCCAGCAGTGGCGACAGGCATACTGAAGCTTTCTTT.

This chain uses TRBV10-3 with TRBJ2-3; 13 nucleotides match TRBD2. The ends lost 4 bases at V and 5 bases at J; junction bases unmatched: 6. From germline, CDR1 is ENHRY and CDR2 SYGVKD. CDR3 length: 16 residues. In nucleotides, the CDR3 is TGTGCCATCAGTGCCGGGACTAGCGGGACTATAGATACGCAGTATTTT. Its translation is CAISAGTSGTIDTQYF.

The chain combines TRBV27 with TRBJ2-2; 10 bases are a match to TRBD2. There are 18 residues in the CDR3. Per germline, CDR1 MNHEY and CDR2 SMNVEV (reference sequence). V lost 5 bases to trimming and J lost 2 bases; unmatched junction nucleotides: 11. For the CDR3, the DNA is TGTGCCAGCAGTCCCGCTAGCGGGAGAGACACAAACACCGGGGAGCTGTTTTTT. Translation gives CASSPASGRDTNTGELFF.

In regard to this clone: The junction departs from the called germline gene at one end, perhaps through a read error. The V and J genes are TRBV24-1 and TRBJ2-3; the match to TRBD2 covers 10 bases. CDR1 is KGHDR, CDR2 SFDVKD, per germline. The CDR3 runs to 15 residues. The CDR3 region is CATSDSSGSRDTQYF. The CDR3 DNA is TGTGCCACCAGTGATTCTAGCGGGAGCAGAGATACGCAGTATTTT.

This clone was counted only a few times. The chain recombines TRBV4-1 with TRBJ2-1, with D unresolved. CDR1 and CDR2 from the germline V gene are MGHRA and YSYEKL. This CDR3 has 16 residues. The V end was cut by 2 bases, the J end by 7 bases, with 18 bases between. CDR3 nucleotide sequence: TGCGCCAGCAGCCAAACCGGCGTGAGGCCCCGAAATGAGCAGTTCTTC. Residues: CASSQTGVRPRNEQFF.

The chain links TRBV7-2 to TRBJ2-1, with 9 bases that match TRBD2. CDR1 is SGHTA, CDR2 FQGNSA, per germline. The length of the CDR3 is 17 residues. V was clipped by 5 bases and J by 8 bases; unmatched bases: 16. The DNA for the CDR3 is TGTGCCAGCAGCCCCTGGGGTAGCGGGAGCATAAACGATGAGCAGTTCTTC. Translating gives CASSPWGSGSINDEQFF.

The chain has TRBV2 and TRBJ1-5, with TRBD1 matching over 7 bases. Germline V gene data show CDR1 as SNHLY and CDR2 as FYNNEI. V shed 7 bases and J 7 bases; nucleotides not matched to a gene: 13. This CDR3 has 15 residues. The CDR3 loop is CASNLRQGSTQPQHF. The CDR3 bases are TGTGCCAGCAACCTTAGACAGGGATCTACCCAGCCCCAGCATTTT.